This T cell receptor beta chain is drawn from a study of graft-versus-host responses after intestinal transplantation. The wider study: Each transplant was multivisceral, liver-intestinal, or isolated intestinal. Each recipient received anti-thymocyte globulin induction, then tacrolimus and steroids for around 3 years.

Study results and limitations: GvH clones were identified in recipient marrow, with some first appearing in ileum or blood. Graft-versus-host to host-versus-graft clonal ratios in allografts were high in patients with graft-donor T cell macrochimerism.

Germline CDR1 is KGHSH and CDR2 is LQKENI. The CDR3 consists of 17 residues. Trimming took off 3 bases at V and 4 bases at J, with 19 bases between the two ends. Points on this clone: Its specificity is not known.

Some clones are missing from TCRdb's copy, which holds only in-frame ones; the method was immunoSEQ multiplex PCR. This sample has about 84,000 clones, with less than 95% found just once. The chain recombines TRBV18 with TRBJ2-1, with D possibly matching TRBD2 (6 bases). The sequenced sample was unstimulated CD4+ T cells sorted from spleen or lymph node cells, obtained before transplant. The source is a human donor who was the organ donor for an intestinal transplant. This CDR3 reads CASSPATGDVWYNEQFF. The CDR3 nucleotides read TGTGCCAGCTCACCGGCCACGGGAGATGTGTGGTACAATGAGCAGTTCTTC.